This passage covers 25 T cell receptor beta chains from one sample sequenced in a study of vaccination and CD4 T cells after COVID-19. The treatment here: roughly 11-day PBMC culture with coronavirus spike peptide pools or control peptides (ViraFEST assay). The study sequenced cultured CD4+ T cell DNA using the Oncomine TCR Beta short-read assay. TCRdb fed the PCR reads into MiXCR, producing one record per CDR3 protein. The profile shows about 8,900 distinct CDR3 sequences, approximately 64% of them singletons. For these TCRs, the target antigens are not known. Input material: CD4+ T cells from blood, cultured in vitro. The receptors come from a human donor who had recovered from COVID-19.

The chain links TRBV6-1 to TRBJ2-2, with D tentatively TRBD2 (5 bases). CDR3 length: 16 amino acids. The germline V gene encodes CDR1 MNHNS and CDR2 SASEGT. V lost 0 bases and J 3 bases, leaving 11 bases between the germline ends. CDR3 coding DNA: TGTGCCAGCAGTGAAGCGCTAGGACTGTACACCGGGGAGCTGTTTTTT. Translation: CASSEALGLYTGELFF.

V and J are TRBV20-1 and TRBJ2-5; 11 bases align to TRBD2. CDR3 length: 15 residues. V was clipped by 6 bases and J by 0 bases; unmatched bases: 6. Germline-derived CDR1 and CDR2 are DFQATT and SNEGSKA (reference sequence). The CDR3 loop reads CSAILAGAYQETQYF. CDR3 in DNA: TGCAGTGCCATACTAGCGGGGGCTTACCAAGAGACCCAGTACTTC.

The chain is built from TRBV6-2 or TRBV6-3 and TRBJ1-2; a weak D match, TRBD1 (6 bases). The V end lost 3 bases, the J end lost 2 bases, and 22 bases lay between the germline ends. The CDR3 runs 18 residues. Germline-derived CDR1 and CDR2 are MNHEY and SVGEGT. CDR3 sequence: CASSYLALGGGTNYGYTF. Written as DNA, the CDR3 is TGTGCCAGCAGTTATTTGGCGCTAGGAGGAGGGACAAACTATGGCTACACCTTC.

The rearrangement links TRBV6-5 to TRBJ1-1; D is unclear. Deletions cut 0 bases from V and 11 bases from J, with 10 bases between. This CDR3 has 12 residues. CDR1 is MNHEY and CDR2 is SVGAGI in the germline V gene. The CDR3 region is CASSYSVEGAFF. The DNA of the CDR3 is TGTGCCAGCAGTTACTCAGTCGAAGGGGCTTTCTTT.

The V and J genes are TRBV19 and TRBJ2-3, with 16 bases that match TRBD2. With 5 bases clipped from V and 0 bases from J, the junction kept 8 bases outside the gene matches. The CDR3 extends over 19 amino acids. Germline-derived CDR1 and CDR2 are LNHDA and SQIVND (reference sequence). The CDR3 DNA follows: TGTGCCAGTAGTGGGGGACTAGCGGGGGGGCACCCTAGCACAGATACGCAGTATTTT. This encodes CASSGGLAGGHPSTDTQYF.

The chain recombines TRBV6-8 with TRBJ1-2, with D unresolved. Trimming removed 10 bases from V and 5 bases from J, with 11 bases in between. The CDR3 is 11 residues long. Germline V gene data show CDR1 as MNHGY and CDR2 as SAAAGT. CDR3 amino acids: CATRVGYGYTF. Written as DNA, the CDR3 is TGTGCCACCAGAGTGGGGTATGGCTACACCTTC.

The rearrangement links TRBV27 to TRBJ1-6; possibly TRBD1 for D (6 bases). V shed 5 bases and J shed 8 bases, with 13 bases lying between them. This CDR3 contains 14 residues. CDR1 and CDR2 from the germline V gene are MNHEY and SMNVEV (reference sequence). The DNA for the CDR3 is TGTGCCAGCAGTGGCCGGGACACGGATTCACCCCTCCACTTT. It specifies CASSGRDTDSPLHF.

This clonotype was seen a handful of times. The chain recombines TRBV28 with TRBJ1-5; no reliable D call. CDR1 and CDR2 from the germline V gene are MDHEN and SYDVKM. The CDR3 is made up of 14 amino acids. V was pared by 5 bases and J by 3 bases, with 11 bases between. The DNA of the CDR3 is TGTGCCAGCAGTCCCATCGGGCCCAATCAGCCCCAGCATTTT. It is translated as CASSPIGPNQPQHF.

This clonotype was seen only a few times. The rearrangement uses TRBV2 and TRBJ2-3, with 8 bases aligning to TRBD2. The CDR3 is made up of 14 amino acids. Germline V lookup: CDR1 SNHLY, CDR2 FYNNEI. V dropped 6 bases and J dropped 6; count of bases not matched to a gene: 8. DNA for the CDR3: TGTGCCAGCAGCGAGACTAGCGCCACCGATACGCAGTATTTT. This sequence encodes CASSETSATDTQYF.

This chain joins TRBV7-2 and TRBJ1-6; TRBD1 matches 9 bases. The V gene end was trimmed by 6 bases and the J gene end by 9 bases; junction bases not matched to a gene: 3. Per the germline V gene, CDR1 is SGHTA and CDR2 is FQGNSA. The CDR3 is 13 amino acids. The DNA for the CDR3 is TGTGCCAGCAGTTGGGACAGGGCTTCACCCCTCCACTTT. This sequence encodes CASSWDRASPLHF.

The chain carries TRBV19 and TRBJ1-2; tentative D call: TRBD1 (5 bases). V shed 4 bases and J shed 5 bases, with 14 bases lying between them. The CDR3 is made up of 14 amino acids. Per the germline V gene, CDR1 is LNHDA and CDR2 is SQIVND (reference sequence). The CDR3 DNA follows: TGTGCCAGTAGTACTCGGGACTTCTCGTATGGCTACACCTTC. This gives the protein CASSTRDFSYGYTF.

This clonotype counts as large. The chain combines TRBV4-2 with TRBJ1-1; TRBD1 is a possible D gene (6 bases). Looked up from germline, CDR1 is LGHNA and CDR2 is YNFKEQ. The CDR3 runs 15 residues. Trimming removed 4 bases from V and 4 bases from J, with 16 bases in between. CDR3 in DNA: TGTGCCAGCAGCCCGCTATCAGGGGTTGGCACTGAAGCTTTCTTT. This sequence encodes CASSPLSGVGTEAFF.

This clonotype was seen a handful of times. V and J are TRBV10-1 and TRBJ2-7; 12 nucleotides match TRBD2. The CDR3 covers 15 residues. Germline CDR1 WNHNN, CDR2 SYGVQD (reference sequence). The ends lost 5 bases at V and 1 base at J; junction bases unmatched: 3. CDR3: CASSPGLAGSYEQYF. CDR3 nucleotides: TGCGCCAGCAGTCCCGGACTAGCGGGATCCTACGAGCAGTACTTC.

The chain employs TRBV20-1 and TRBJ2-2; D is perhaps TRBD1 (5 bases). This CDR3 region has 14 residues. CDR1 is DFQATT, CDR2 SNEGSKA, per germline (reference sequence). V was shortened by 6 bases and J by 0 bases, with 11 bases between the two germline ends. The CDR3 DNA is TGCAGTGCAACACGACAGACGAACACCGGGGAGCTGTTTTTT. Translated, it gives CSATRQTNTGELFF.

The chain is built from TRBV7-2 and TRBJ2-5, with 8 bases aligning to TRBD1. Germline values: CDR1 SGHTA, CDR2 FQGNSA. With V trimmed by 3 bases and J by 5 bases, 5 bases remained unmatched. The CDR3 runs to 14 residues. CDR3 sequence reads: CASSFGTGGETQYF. The CDR3, as DNA: TGTGCCAGCAGCTTTGGGACAGGCGGGGAGACCCAGTACTTC.

This clonotype was recorded a few times. The chain carries TRBV2 and TRBJ1-2; D not resolved. Germline CDR1 reads SNHLY; CDR2 reads FYNNEI. Trimming shortened V by 7 bases and J by 2 bases, and 14 bases separated the two germline ends. The CDR3 covers 14 residues. The CDR3 protein is CASTPAPKNYGYTF. In DNA form, the CDR3 reads TGTGCCAGCACCCCAGCTCCCAAAAACTATGGCTACACCTTC.

The V call is TRBV15, the J call TRBJ1-4; TRBD1 agrees at 7 bases. The CDR3 runs to 13 residues. The germline V gene has CDR1 LNHNV and CDR2 YYDKDF (reference sequence). V lost 5 bases to trimming and J lost 8 bases; unmatched junction nucleotides: 5. The CDR3 spells CATSLQGREKLFF. The CDR3 DNA is TGTGCCACCAGCTTACAGGGGAGGGAAAAACTGTTTTTT.

The rearrangement links TRBV5-1 to TRBJ1-1, with D perhaps matching TRBD1 (5 bases). This CDR3 spans 15 amino acids. Germline CDR1 is SGHRS and CDR2 is YFSETQ. The V end was cut by 0 bases, the J end by 1 base, with 10 bases between. CDR3: CASSLAGTGNTEAFF. The CDR3 bases are TGCGCCAGCAGCTTGGCCGGGACGGGGAACACTGAAGCTTTCTTT.

The chain couples TRBV7-9 to TRBJ2-5; maybe TRBD2 (6 bases). Germline-derived CDR1 and CDR2 are SEHNR and FQNEAQ (reference sequence). The CDR3 sequence is 17 residues long. V gave up 4 bases and J gave up 2 bases, with 20 bases separating them. The CDR3 reads CASSSTGRRGTQETQYF. In DNA, the CDR3 is TGTGCCAGCAGCTCCACCGGCCGTCGGGGGACTCAAGAGACCCAGTACTTC.

This clonotype was seen a handful of times. This chain connects TRBV5-4 to TRBJ2-3; the match to TRBD2 covers 14 bases. The germline CDR1 and CDR2 sequences are SGHNT and YYREEE (reference sequence). The J segment lost 0 bases and the V segment lost 6 bases, leaving 9 bases of the junction unmatched. The CDR3 has 18 residues. The CDR3 spells CASNPGTSGGLSTDTQYF. The CDR3 nucleotides are TGTGCCAGCAACCCAGGGACTAGCGGGGGACTTAGCACAGATACGCAGTATTTT.

The chain employs TRBV6-1 and TRBJ2-2; D is tentatively TRBD1 or TRBD2 (5 bases each). The CDR3 is made up of 14 amino acids. Per the germline V gene, CDR1 is MNHNS and CDR2 is SASEGT. The V end lost 6 bases, the J end lost 3 bases, and 11 bases lay between the germline ends. DNA of the CDR3: TGTGCCAGCAGAAACATGGGGGACACCGGGGAGCTGTTTTTT. Residues: CASRNMGDTGELFF.

In this sample, this clonotype turned up once. The chain employs TRBV2 and TRBJ2-5; 7 bases map to TRBD2. CDR3 length: 12 amino acids. J gave up 5 bases and V 8 bases, and 5 bases lay outside the gene matches. Germline assignment: CDR1 SNHLY and CDR2 FYNNEI. Here the CDR3 DNA reads TGTGCCAGCGTGGGGGGAGGGGAGACCCAGTACTTC. It specifies CASVGGGETQYF.

V usage is TRBV15 and J usage is TRBJ1-1; D is unclear. This CDR3 comprises 16 residues. Per the germline V gene, CDR1 is LNHNV and CDR2 is YYDKDF (reference sequence). V lost 0 bases and J 0 bases, leaving 11 bases between the germline ends. The CDR3 DNA is TGTGCCACCAGCAGAGATTCGGCAGAGCTGAACACTGAAGCTTTCTTT. It specifies CATSRDSAELNTEAFF.

This chain connects TRBV28 to TRBJ2-2; 10 nucleotides line up with TRBD2. J was trimmed by 0 bases and V by 7 bases; bases with no gene match: 2. The CDR3 contains 15 residues. Germline CDR1 is MDHEN and CDR2 is SYDVKM. CDR3: CASILAGANTGELFF. In nucleotides, the CDR3 is TGTGCCAGCATCCTAGCGGGGGCGAACACCGGGGAGCTGTTTTTT.

This sequence joins TRBV12-3 or TRBV12-4 and TRBJ1-2; no firm D call. The CDR3 is 15 amino acids. Trimming left V 8 bases short and J 2 bases short, with 18 bases between. CDR3 nucleotide sequence: TGTGCCAGCCCGCTCGGGCCCGGGCCCAACTATGGCTACACCTTC. Translating it yields CASPLGPGPNYGYTF.